The clone carrying this T cell receptor beta chain was counted many times. The antigen remains undetermined. The V segment lost 3 bases and the J segment 4 bases; nucleotides outside the gene matches: 4. This CDR3 contains 16 residues. The germline V gene encodes CDR1 SEHNR and CDR2 FQNEAQ (reference sequence). TCRdb independently ran MiXCR on the reads; one entry per CDR3 protein. Here the sample spans roughly 150,000 distinct CDR3 sequences, more than 30% being singletons. The data originate from a study of T cell repertoires in cytomegalovirus infection. Broader study findings: Summed public TCR beta family frequency identified CMV carriers bearing the relevant HLA. It was HLA-C-restricted CMV-specific TCR beta clonotypes that dominated the response ex vivo.

The chain combines TRBV7-9 with TRBJ2-1; 12 bases fit TRBD2. The TCR was taken from a human donor in good health (CMV status not recorded). Some clones in this sample may be carry-over from other donors' samples. This sample comprised CD8+ T cells from cultured PBMCs, obtained from culture after CMV antigen stimulation. In DNA form, the CDR3 reads TGTGCCAGCAGCTTCGCCGGGACTAGCGGGTACAATGAGCAGTTCTTC. The encoded protein is CASSFAGTSGYNEQFF.